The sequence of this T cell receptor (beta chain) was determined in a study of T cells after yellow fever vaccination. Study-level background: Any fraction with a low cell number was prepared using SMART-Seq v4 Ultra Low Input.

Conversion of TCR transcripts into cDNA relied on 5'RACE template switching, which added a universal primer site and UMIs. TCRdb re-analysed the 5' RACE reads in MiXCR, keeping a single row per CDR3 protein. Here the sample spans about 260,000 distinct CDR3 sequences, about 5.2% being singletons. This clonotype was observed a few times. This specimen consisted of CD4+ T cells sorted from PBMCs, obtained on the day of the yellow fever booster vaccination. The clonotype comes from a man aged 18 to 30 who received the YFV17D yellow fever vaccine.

The chain's CDR3 is CASSLGGIGGYTF. Written as DNA, the CDR3 is TGCGCCAGCAGCTTGGGAGGCATTGGGGGCTACACCTTC. The chain carries TRBV5-1 and TRBJ1-2; D not certain. This CDR3 spans 13 amino acids. Germline assignment: CDR1 SGHRS and CDR2 YFSETQ. V was trimmed by 0 bases and J by 8 bases, leaving 11 bases between them.